This T cell receptor beta chain originates from a study of T cells in Graves' hyperthyroidism and ophthalmopathy. Study results and caveats: A model of 13 V-J pairs discriminated ophthalmopathy from stable hyperthyroidism.

The TCR beta CDR3 regions underwent amplification using RNA transcripts as the source. Carried out on the TCR CDR3, a first-round RT-PCR used the HTBI primer set. TCRdb analysed the multiplex PCR reads with MiXCR anew, one entry per CDR3 protein. The sample carries 300,000 to 450,000 distinct CDR3 sequences, approximately 14% recorded once. There are many counts of this clonotype. Its antigen is not identified. One end of the junction varies from germline; a read error may be responsible. The sequencing sample was made of blood. The receptor was isolated from a woman younger than 45 with Graves' ophthalmopathy.

Here the CDR3 DNA reads TGCAGCGCTGAACAGGGGGCGATTTCTGATACGCAGTATTTT. This encodes CSAEQGAISDTQYF. This chain joins TRBV29-1 and TRBJ2-3, with 9 bases identical to TRBD1. Germline V lookup: CDR1 SQVTM, CDR2 ANQGSEA. The CDR3 is 14 amino acids.